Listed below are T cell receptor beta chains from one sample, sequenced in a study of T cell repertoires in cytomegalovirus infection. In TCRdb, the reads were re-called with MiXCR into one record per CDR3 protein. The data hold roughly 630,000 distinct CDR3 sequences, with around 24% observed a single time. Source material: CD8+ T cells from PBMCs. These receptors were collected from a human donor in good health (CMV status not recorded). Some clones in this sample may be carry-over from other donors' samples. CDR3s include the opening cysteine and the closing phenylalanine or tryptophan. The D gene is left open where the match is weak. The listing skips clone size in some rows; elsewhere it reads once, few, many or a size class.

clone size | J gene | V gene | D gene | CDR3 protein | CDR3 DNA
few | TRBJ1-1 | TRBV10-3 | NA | CAISETPPDRLNTEAFF | TGTGCCATCAGTGAGACCCCTCCGGACAGACTTAACACTGAAGCTTTCTTT
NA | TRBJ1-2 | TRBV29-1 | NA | CSVGAGSRYGYTF | TGCAGCGTTGGGGCAGGATCCCGCTATGGCTACACCTTC
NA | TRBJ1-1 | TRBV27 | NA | CASKWPGSNTEAFF | TGTGCCAGCAAGTGGCCTGGGTCGAACACTGAAGCTTTCTTT
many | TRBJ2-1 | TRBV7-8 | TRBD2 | CASSATSGGYNEQFF | TGTGCCAGCAGCGCGACTAGCGGGGGCTACAATGAGCAGTTCTTC
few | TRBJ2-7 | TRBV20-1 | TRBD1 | CSAYPGTGNYEQYF | TGCAGTGCTTATCCCGGGACAGGAAACTACGAGCAGTACTTC
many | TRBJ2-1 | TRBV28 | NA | CASSSPEGGAWNEQFF | TGTGCCAGCAGTTCCCCCGAGGGGGGGGCCTGGAATGAGCAGTTCTTC
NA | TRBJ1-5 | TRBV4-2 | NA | CASSQDGGPSSIYPPQHF | TGTGCCAGCAGCCAAGACGGGGGCCCAAGCAGTATCTACCCGCCCCAGCATTTT
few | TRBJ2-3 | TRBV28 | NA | CASSVDGDLSTDTQYF | TGTGCCAGCAGCGTTGATGGAGACTTAAGCACAGATACGCAGTATTTT
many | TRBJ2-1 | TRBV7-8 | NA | CASSLVRSNQYNEQFF | TGTGCCAGCAGCTTAGTCAGGTCGAACCAATACAATGAGCAGTTCTTC
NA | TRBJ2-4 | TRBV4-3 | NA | CASSQTGEGLAKNIQYF | TGCGCCAGCAGCCAAACCGGGGAAGGCTTAGCCAAAAACATTCAGTACTTC
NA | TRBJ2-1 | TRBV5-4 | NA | CASSLDWNEQFF | TGTGCCAGCAGCCTGGACTGGAATGAGCAGTTCTTC
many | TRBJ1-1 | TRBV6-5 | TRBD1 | CASSYSYPTGLTEAFF | TGTGCCAGCAGTTACTCGTATCCGACAGGGCTAACTGAAGCTTTCTTT
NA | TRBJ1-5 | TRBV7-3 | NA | CVGSQGPSQPQHF | TGTGTCGGAAGTCAGGGGCCGAGTCAGCCCCAGCATTTT
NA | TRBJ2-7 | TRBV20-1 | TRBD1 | CSAPDRGHEQYF | TGCAGTGCCCCGGACAGGGGGCACGAGCAGTACTTC
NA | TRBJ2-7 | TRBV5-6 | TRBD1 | CASSFGTGGAYEQYF | TGTGCCAGCAGCTTCGGGACAGGGGGTGCCTACGAGCAGTACTTC
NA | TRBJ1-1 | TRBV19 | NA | CASSDMKTEAFF | TGTGCCAGTAGTGACATGAAGACTGAAGCTTTCTTT
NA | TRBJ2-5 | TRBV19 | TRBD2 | CASSISGGLQETQYF | TGTGCCAGTAGTATTAGCGGGGGACTTCAAGAGACCCAGTACTTC
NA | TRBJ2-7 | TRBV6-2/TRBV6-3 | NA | CASSYLDVYEQYF | TGTGCCAGCAGTTATTTGGACGTTTACGAGCAGTACTTC
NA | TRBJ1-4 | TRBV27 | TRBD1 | CASSAYRGWGEKLFF | TGTGCCAGCAGTGCTTACAGGGGTTGGGGTGAAAAACTGTTTTTT
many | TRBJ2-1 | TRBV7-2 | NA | CASSLVGGALNEQFF | TGTGCCAGCAGCTTAGTGGGGGGGGCCCTCAATGAGCAGTTCTTC
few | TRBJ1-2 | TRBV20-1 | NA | CSARALGGYGYTF | TGCAGTGCTAGGGCTTTGGGTGGCTATGGCTACACCTTC
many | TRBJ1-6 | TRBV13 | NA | CASSLETSPLHF | TGTGCCAGCAGCTTAGAAACCTCACCCCTCCACTTT
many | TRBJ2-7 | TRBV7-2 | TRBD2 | CASSLAPSGGAYEQYF | TGTGCCAGCAGCTTAGCGCCCAGCGGGGGGGCGTACGAGCAGTACTTC
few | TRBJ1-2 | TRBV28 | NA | CASSLSQGNGYTF | TGTGCCAGCAGTTTATCTCAGGGGAATGGCTACACCTTC
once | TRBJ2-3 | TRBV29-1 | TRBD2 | CSVEGLAGALTASDTQYF | TGCAGCGTTGAAGGTCTAGCGGGGGCCTTAACCGCATCGGATACGCAGTATTTT
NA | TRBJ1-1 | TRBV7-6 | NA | CASSPPGGTILSNTEAFF | TGTGCCAGCAGCCCCCCCGGGGGGACAATCCTCTCGAACACTGAAGCTTTCTTT